Shown below are 26 T cell receptor beta chains from a single sample sequenced in a study of blood T cell repertoires in COVID-19. The repertoire was sequenced with immunoSEQ multiplex PCR; TCRdb's copy has only in-frame clones and lacks some. The sample consists of nearly 110,000 clones, about 91% of them appearing once. Sequencing was done on a sample of peripheral blood. These receptors originate from a man between 45 and 60 years old with active or convalescent COVID-19.

The chain couples TRBV7-2 to TRBJ1-4; the match to TRBD1 covers 8 bases. Germline CDR1 SGHTA, CDR2 FQGNSA. The CDR3 contains 15 residues. Losses at the gene ends were 3 bases for V and 4 bases for J; bases not matched to a gene: 4. CDR3 DNA sequence: TGTGCCAGCAGCTTTGACAGGGGTCATAATGAAAAACTGTTTTTT. This gives the protein CASSFDRGHNEKLFF.

CDR3 sequence (DNA): TGTGCCAGCAGTGAGTCGGCGGGAGGGCGAGGCGAGCAGTACTTC. Amino acids: CASSESAGGRGEQYF. The chain carries TRBV2 and TRBJ2-7; 9 nucleotides line up with TRBD2. Looked up from germline, CDR1 is SNHLY and CDR2 is FYNNEI. The CDR3 covers 15 residues. V shed 3 bases, J shed 6 bases, and the junction held 9 bases outside the gene matches. Full variable domain (outside the CDR3, taken from reference TRBV2 and TRBJ2-7): EPEVTQTPSHQVTQMGQEVILRCVPISNHLYFYWYRQILGQKVEFLVSFYNNEISEKSEIFDDQFSVERPDGSNFTLKIRSTKLEDSAMYFCASSESAGGRGEQYFGPGTRLTVT.

The chain combines TRBV3-1 (or the pseudogene TRBV3-2) with TRBJ2-1; D is perhaps TRBD2 (5 bases). This CDR3 has 17 amino acids. Per germline, CDR1 LGHDT and CDR2 YNNKEL (reference sequence). Trimming removed 4 bases at V and 0 bases at J, with 16 bases between. The chain's CDR3 is CASSPGPPGSSYNEQFF. As DNA, the CDR3 is TGTGCCAGCAGCCCCGGACCGCCGGGAAGCTCCTACAATGAGCAGTTCTTC.

The J gene is TRBJ2-5, the V gene TRBV11-2; 11 bases are a match to TRBD2. CDR3 size: 13 residues. In germline, CDR1 is SGHAT, CDR2 FQNNGV. Trimming removed 6 bases from V and 5 bases from J; junction bases left unmatched: 2. CDR3 sequence: CASRTSGSETQYF. For the CDR3, the DNA is TGTGCCAGCAGAACTAGCGGGAGTGAGACCCAGTACTTC.

The rearrangement joins TRBV4-1 to TRBJ1-2; the D gene is possibly TRBD1 (5 bases). The CDR3 is 14 residues long. Germline V CDR1 and CDR2: MGHRA, YSYEKL. The ends were cut back, 0 bases at V and 4 bases at J, with 9 bases in the middle. CDR3 sequence: CASSQEAGIYGYTF. The CDR3 nucleotides read TGCGCCAGCAGCCAAGAAGCAGGGATCTATGGCTACACCTTC.

The chain has TRBV5-1 and TRBJ2-7, with 8 bases aligning to TRBD1. V dropped 1 base and J dropped 3; count of bases not matched to a gene: 3. The CDR3 covers 14 residues. The germline V gene encodes CDR1 SGHRS and CDR2 YFSETQ. The CDR3 loop reads CASSLTGGGYEQYF. The CDR3, as DNA: TGCGCCAGCAGCTTGACAGGGGGAGGCTACGAGCAGTACTTC.

The J gene is TRBJ2-1, the V gene TRBV5-4; 8 nucleotides agree with TRBD2. This CDR3 spans 18 amino acids. V was clipped by 4 bases and J by 0 bases; unmatched bases: 12. Germline V lookup: CDR1 SGHNT, CDR2 YYREEE (reference sequence). This CDR3 reads CASSPLAGQAPSYNEQFF. The CDR3 region has the DNA TGTGCCAGCAGCCCCCTAGCGGGCCAAGCCCCCTCCTACAATGAGCAGTTCTTC.

Written as DNA, the CDR3 is TGTGCCAGCAGCCCCCGGGACAGGGTCAATGGCTACACCTTC. Translation: CASSPRDRVNGYTF. V gene TRBV5-8 combines with J gene TRBJ1-2; TRBD1 aligns across 9 bases. CDR3 length equals 14 residues. After removal of 4 bases from V and 6 bases from J, the junction contained 7 bases not matched to a gene. Looked up from germline, CDR1 is SGHTS and CDR2 is YDEGEE.

The chain links TRBV5-5 to TRBJ2-3, with 7 bases matching TRBD1. Germline V gene data show CDR1 as SGHKS and CDR2 as YYEKEE (reference sequence). The CDR3 is made up of 13 amino acids. V shed 8 bases, J shed 3 bases, and the junction held 6 bases outside the gene matches. The CDR3 spells CARGQFHTDTQYF. The CDR3 region has the DNA TGTGCCAGGGGACAGTTTCATACAGATACGCAGTATTTT.

The chain couples TRBV19 to TRBJ2-7; D might be TRBD2 (5 bases). The length of the CDR3 is 12 residues. The germline V and J ends were trimmed by 6 bases and 6 bases, with 12 bases remaining between them. The germline CDR1 and CDR2 sequences are LNHDA and SQIVND (reference sequence). CDR3 amino acids: CASSPGRGEQYF. CDR3 in DNA: TGTGCCAGTAGCCCTGGCCGGGGCGAGCAGTACTTC.

The chain recombines TRBV7-9 with TRBJ2-3, with a tentative D call TRBD1 (5 bases). The V end lost 1 base, the J end lost 4 bases, and 12 bases lay between the germline ends. The length of the CDR3 is 15 residues. From germline, CDR1 is SEHNR and CDR2 FQNEAQ (reference sequence). CDR3 nucleotide sequence: TGTGCCAGCAGCTTAGTCACAGGTAGCCCAGATACGCAGTATTTT. The encoded protein is CASSLVTGSPDTQYF.

The rearrangement joins TRBV10-1 to TRBJ2-1; D ambiguous. With 3 bases removed from V and 2 bases from J, the gap between germline ends came to 14 bases. CDR3 length: 16 amino acids. Per the germline V gene, CDR1 is WNHNN and CDR2 is SYGVQD (reference sequence). In DNA form, the CDR3 reads TGCGCCAGCAGTGAAGAGAGCGCAGCTCCCTACAATGAGCAGTTCTTC. Translation gives CASSEESAAPYNEQFF.

The rearrangement links TRBV30 to TRBJ1-1, with a tentative D call TRBD1 (6 bases). With 0 bases removed from V and 5 bases from J, the gap between germline ends came to 19 bases. Germline loops: CDR1 GTSNPN, CDR2 SVGIG (reference sequence). The CDR3 covers 16 residues. CDR3 nucleotides: TGTGCCTGGAGTGTACGGAGGGGGGGGGAGAAGACTGAAGCTTTCTTT. Translation gives CAWSVRRGGEKTEAFF.

The CDR3 here is CASSGRDRVPNYGYTF. As DNA, the CDR3 is TGTGCCAGCAGTGGCCGGGACAGGGTTCCAAACTATGGCTACACCTTC. This chain connects TRBV6-2 or TRBV6-3 to TRBJ1-2, with TRBD1 matching 9 bases. Germline CDR1 is MNHEY and CDR2 is SVGEGT. This CDR3 region has 16 residues. J gave up 2 bases and V 5 bases, and 9 bases lay outside the gene matches.

J is TRBJ2-7 and V is TRBV10-3; 9 nucleotides line up with TRBD1. The V segment lost 7 bases and the J segment 5 bases; nucleotides outside the gene matches: 9. This CDR3 is 14 amino acids long. The V gene's germline CDR1 is ENHRY and CDR2 SYGVKD. The CDR3 loop is CAITTGDRVDEQYF. The CDR3 DNA reads as TGTGCCATCACTACCGGGGACAGGGTCGACGAGCAGTACTTC.

The chain combines TRBV6-6 with TRBJ2-7; 7 positions agree with TRBD2. V was pared by 6 bases and J by 5 bases, with 7 bases of the junction left unmatched. From germline, CDR1 is MNHNY and CDR2 SVGAGI (reference sequence). CDR3 size: 13 residues. DNA for the CDR3: TGTGCCAGCAGAGAGCGGGAAAGGAACGAGCAGTACTTC. Its translation: CASRERERNEQYF.

CDR3 sequence (DNA): TGTGCCAGCAGTACGTCCGGGACAGGGCCCGGGGAGCTGTTTTTT. Its protein is CASSTSGTGPGELFF. The rearrangement uses TRBV27 and TRBJ2-2, with 9 bases lining up with TRBD1. Germline CDR1 MNHEY, CDR2 SMNVEV (reference sequence). The junction had 7 bases not matched to a gene; V was cut back by 5 bases and J by 6 bases. This CDR3 has 15 residues.

The rearrangement uses TRBV7-8 and TRBJ2-5; D is possibly TRBD2 (5 bases). The CDR3 spans 14 residues. With 5 bases removed from V and 7 bases from J, the gap between germline ends came to 17 bases. The V gene's germline CDR1 is SGHVS and CDR2 FQNEAQ. In DNA form, the CDR3 reads TGTGCCAGCAGCATAACGGGGAACGGGGTGACCCAGTACTTC. Translated, it gives CASSITGNGVTQYF.

The J gene is TRBJ2-7, the V gene TRBV4-3, with D possibly TRBD2 on 6 matching bases. Germline V CDR1 and CDR2: LGHNA, YSLEER. V gave up 1 base and J gave up 3 bases, with 10 bases separating them. The CDR3 length is 14 residues. CDR3: CASSQGLASYEQYF. The CDR3 coding sequence is TGCGCCAGCAGCCAAGGGCTAGCGAGCTACGAGCAGTACTTC.

The chain combines TRBV10-1 with TRBJ2-1; 8 bases match TRBD2. There are 17 residues in the CDR3. From germline, CDR1 is WNHNN and CDR2 SYGVQD (reference sequence). The trim removed 0 bases at V and 8 bases at J, leaving 12 bases unmatched. CDR3 in DNA: TGCGCCAGCAGTGAGTCGAAGGGGGGACTAGTTTACCATGAGCAGTTCTTC. Amino acid sequence: CASSESKGGLVYHEQFF.

Only a few counts were recorded for this clone. This chain joins TRBV7-9 and TRBJ1-1, with 7 positions matching TRBD1. Germline V CDR1 and CDR2: SEHNR, FQNEAQ (reference sequence). After removal of 1 base from V and 5 bases from J, the junction contained 7 bases not matched to a gene. The CDR3 spans 15 residues. In DNA form, the CDR3 reads TGTGCCAGCAGCTTAGGTAAGGGGGCTGAGACTGAAGCTTTCTTT. It encodes CASSLGKGAETEAFF.

The gene calls are TRBV4-2 and TRBJ2-3, with a possible D match to TRBD2 (5 bases). Germline assignment: CDR1 LGHNA and CDR2 YNFKEQ. V lost 0 bases and J lost 4, with 5 bases in between. This CDR3 comprises 13 residues. The CDR3 nucleotides read TGTGCCAGCAGCCAAGAGAGGGCAGATACGCAGTATTTT. Residues: CASSQERADTQYF.

The chain couples TRBV4-2 to TRBJ2-2, with 9 bases matching TRBD2. The CDR3 has 16 amino acids. Germline CDR1 LGHNA, CDR2 YNFKEQ. Trimming cost V 1 base and J 6 bases; bases outside gene matches: 6. CDR3 amino acids: CASSQVGSGSSGELFF. As DNA, the CDR3 is TGTGCCAGCAGCCAAGTAGGTAGCGGGAGTTCCGGGGAGCTGTTTTTT.

The chain combines TRBV6-5 with TRBJ1-1, with 8 bases aligning to TRBD1. V dropped 4 bases and J dropped 8; count of bases not matched to a gene: 3. There are 12 residues in the CDR3. Germline CDR1 reads MNHEY; CDR2 reads SVGAGI. The CDR3 bases are TGTGCCAGCAGTTTATGGACAGGGGAAGCTTTCTTT. Protein sequence: CASSLWTGEAFF.

The chain has TRBV2 and TRBJ1-5, with a weak D call TRBD1 (6 bases). The V gene lost 7 bases and the J gene lost 5 bases, with 12 bases spanning the gap. Germline CDR1 SNHLY, CDR2 FYNNEI. The CDR3 covers 13 residues. CDR3 nucleotide sequence: TGTGCCAGCACCACGACAGGAGATCAGCCCCAGCATTTT. Protein sequence: CASTTTGDQPQHF.

The CDR3 DNA is TGTGCCAGCAGTCTCTCTCTCGCAGGGACTAACATTCAGTACTTC. This codes for CASSLSLAGTNIQYF. This sequence joins TRBV28 and TRBJ2-4, with D possibly matching TRBD2 (6 bases). The V end lost 5 bases, the J end lost 7 bases, and 18 bases lay between the germline ends. This CDR3 has 15 residues. The germline CDR1 and CDR2 sequences are MDHEN and SYDVKM.